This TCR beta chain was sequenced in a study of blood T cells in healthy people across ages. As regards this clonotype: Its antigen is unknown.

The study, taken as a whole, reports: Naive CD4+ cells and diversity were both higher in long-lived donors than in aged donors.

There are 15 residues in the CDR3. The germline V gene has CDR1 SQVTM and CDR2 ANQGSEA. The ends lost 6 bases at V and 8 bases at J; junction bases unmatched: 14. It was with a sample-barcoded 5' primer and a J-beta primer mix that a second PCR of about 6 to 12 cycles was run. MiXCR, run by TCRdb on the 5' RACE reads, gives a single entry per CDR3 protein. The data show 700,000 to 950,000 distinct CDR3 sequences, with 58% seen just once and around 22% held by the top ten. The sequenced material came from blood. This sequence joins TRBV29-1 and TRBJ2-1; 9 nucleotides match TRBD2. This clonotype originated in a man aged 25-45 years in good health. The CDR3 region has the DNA TGCAGCGTCTCCGACTGGGCGGGGGGGTACTATGAGCAGTTCTTC. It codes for CSVSDWAGGYYEQFF.